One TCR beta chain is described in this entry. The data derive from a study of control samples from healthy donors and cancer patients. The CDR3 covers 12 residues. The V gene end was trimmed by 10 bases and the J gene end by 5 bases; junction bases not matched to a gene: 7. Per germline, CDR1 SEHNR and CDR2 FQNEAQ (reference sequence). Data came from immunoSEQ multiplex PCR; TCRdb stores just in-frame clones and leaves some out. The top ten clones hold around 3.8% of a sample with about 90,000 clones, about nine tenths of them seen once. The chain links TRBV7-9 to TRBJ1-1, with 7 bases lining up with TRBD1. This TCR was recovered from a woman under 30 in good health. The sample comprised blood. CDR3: CATTEGATEAFF. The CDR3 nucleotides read TGTGCCACCACGGAGGGGGCAACTGAAGCTTTCTTT.